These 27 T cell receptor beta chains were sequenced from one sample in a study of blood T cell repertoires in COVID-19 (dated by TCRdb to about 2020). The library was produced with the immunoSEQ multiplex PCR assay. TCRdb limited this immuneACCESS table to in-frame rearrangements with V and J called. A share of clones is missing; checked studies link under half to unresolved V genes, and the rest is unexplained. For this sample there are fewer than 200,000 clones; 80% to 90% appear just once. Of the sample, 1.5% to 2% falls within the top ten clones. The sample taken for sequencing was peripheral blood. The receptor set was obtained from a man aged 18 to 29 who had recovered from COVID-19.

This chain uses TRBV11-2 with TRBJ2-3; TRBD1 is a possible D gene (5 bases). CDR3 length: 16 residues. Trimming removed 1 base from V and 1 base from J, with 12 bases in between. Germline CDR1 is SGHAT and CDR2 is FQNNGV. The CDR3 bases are TGTGCCAGCAGCTTAGTAGGGGTCAGAGGCACAGATACGCAGTATTTT. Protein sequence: CASSLVGVRGTDTQYF.

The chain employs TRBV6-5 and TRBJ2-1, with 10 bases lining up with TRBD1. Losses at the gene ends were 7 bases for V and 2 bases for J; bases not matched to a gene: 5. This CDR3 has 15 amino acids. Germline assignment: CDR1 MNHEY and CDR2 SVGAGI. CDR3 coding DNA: TGTGCCAGCAAAATAGGGACAGGGGCCTACAATGAGCAGTTCTTC. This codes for CASKIGTGAYNEQFF.

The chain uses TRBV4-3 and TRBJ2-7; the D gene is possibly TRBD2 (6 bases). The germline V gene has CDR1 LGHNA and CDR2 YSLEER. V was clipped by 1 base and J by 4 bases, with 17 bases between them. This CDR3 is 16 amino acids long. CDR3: CASSQARGSPSYEQYF. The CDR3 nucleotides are TGCGCCAGCAGCCAAGCACGGGGGAGTCCCTCTTACGAGCAGTACTTC.

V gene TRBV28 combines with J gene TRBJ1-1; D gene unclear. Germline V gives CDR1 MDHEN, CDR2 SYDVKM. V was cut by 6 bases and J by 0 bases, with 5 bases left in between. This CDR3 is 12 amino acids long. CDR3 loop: CASRTMNTEAFF. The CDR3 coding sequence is TGTGCCAGCAGGACAATGAACACTGAAGCTTTCTTT.

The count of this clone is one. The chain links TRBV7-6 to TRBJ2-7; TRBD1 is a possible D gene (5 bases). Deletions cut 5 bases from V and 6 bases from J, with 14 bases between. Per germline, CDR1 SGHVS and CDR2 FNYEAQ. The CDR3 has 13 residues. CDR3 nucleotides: TGTGCCAGCAGCCGCCTCGACAGTTTCGAGCAGTACTTC. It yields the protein CASSRLDSFEQYF.

The CDR3 DNA reads TGTGCCAGCTCACGTGAAACAGGGGGACGCACAGATACGCAGTATTTT. Translation: CASSRETGGRTDTQYF. The rearrangement joins TRBV18 to TRBJ2-3, with TRBD1 matching 8 bases. Trimming removed 4 bases from V and 1 base from J; junction bases left unmatched: 7. Looked up from germline, CDR1 is KGHSH and CDR2 is LQKENI. CDR3 length: 16 residues.

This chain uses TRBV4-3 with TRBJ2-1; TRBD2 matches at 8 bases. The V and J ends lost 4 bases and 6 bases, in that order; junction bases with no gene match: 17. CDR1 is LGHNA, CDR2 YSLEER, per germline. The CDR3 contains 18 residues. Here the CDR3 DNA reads TGCGCCAGCAGCCCAAGAGCGGGGAGCGGGAGTGTCTTCAATGAGCAGTTCTTC. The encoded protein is CASSPRAGSGSVFNEQFF.

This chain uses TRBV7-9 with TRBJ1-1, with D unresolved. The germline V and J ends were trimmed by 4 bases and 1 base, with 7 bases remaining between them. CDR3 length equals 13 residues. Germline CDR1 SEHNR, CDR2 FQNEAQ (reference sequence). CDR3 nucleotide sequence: TGTGCCAGCAGCTCCACAGAGAACACTGAAGCTTTCTTT. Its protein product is CASSSTENTEAFF. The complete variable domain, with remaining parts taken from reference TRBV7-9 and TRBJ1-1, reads DTGVSQNPRHKITKRGQNVTFRCDPISEHNRLYWYRQTLGQGPEFLTYFQNEAQLEKSRLLSDRFSAERPKGSFSTLEIQRTEQGDSAMYLCASSSTENTEAFFGQGTRLTVV.

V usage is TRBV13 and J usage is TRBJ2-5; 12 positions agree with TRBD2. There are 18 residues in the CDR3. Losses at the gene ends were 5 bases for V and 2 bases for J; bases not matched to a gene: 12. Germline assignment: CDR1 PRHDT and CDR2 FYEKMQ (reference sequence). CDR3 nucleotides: TGTGCCAGCAGCCCCGGCCCTAGCGGGAGGGAAACTCAAGAGACCCAGTACTTC. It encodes CASSPGPSGRETQETQYF.

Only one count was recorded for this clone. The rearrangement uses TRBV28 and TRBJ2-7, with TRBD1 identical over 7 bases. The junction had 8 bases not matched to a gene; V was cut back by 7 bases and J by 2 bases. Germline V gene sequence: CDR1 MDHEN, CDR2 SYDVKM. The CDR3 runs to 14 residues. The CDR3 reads CASILRTGAYEQYF. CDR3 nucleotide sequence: TGTGCCAGCATCCTCCGGACAGGCGCCTACGAGCAGTACTTC.

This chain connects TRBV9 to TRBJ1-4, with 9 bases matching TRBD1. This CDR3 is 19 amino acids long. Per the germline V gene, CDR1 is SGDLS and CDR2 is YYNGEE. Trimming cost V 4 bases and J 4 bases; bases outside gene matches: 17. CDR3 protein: CASSPLLGTGSEINEKLFF. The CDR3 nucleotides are TGTGCCAGCAGCCCGCTTCTAGGGACAGGGTCGGAAATTAATGAAAAACTGTTTTTT.

CDR3 bases: TGTGCCAGCAGACCTCCTAGAGGAGATACGCAGTATTTT. Protein product: CASRPPRGDTQYF. The chain links TRBV3-1 (or the pseudogene TRBV3-2) to TRBJ2-3; D call uncertain. V was shortened by 6 bases and J by 5 bases, with 12 bases between the two germline ends. CDR3 length equals 13 residues. Germline values: CDR1 LGHDT, CDR2 YNNKEL (reference sequence).

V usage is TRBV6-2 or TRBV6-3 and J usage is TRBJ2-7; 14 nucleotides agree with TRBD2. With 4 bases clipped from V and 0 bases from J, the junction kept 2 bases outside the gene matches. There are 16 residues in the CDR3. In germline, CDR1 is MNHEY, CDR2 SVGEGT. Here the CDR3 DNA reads TGTGCCAGCAGTTCAGGGACTAGCGGGAGCTCCTACGAGCAGTACTTC. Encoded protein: CASSSGTSGSSYEQYF.

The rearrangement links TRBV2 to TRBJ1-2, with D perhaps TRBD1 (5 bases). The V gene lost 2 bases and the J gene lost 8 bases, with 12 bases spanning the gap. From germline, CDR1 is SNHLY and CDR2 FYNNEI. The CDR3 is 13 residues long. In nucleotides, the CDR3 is TGTGCCAGCAGTGAATGGGGGGACTTGGGCTACACCTTC. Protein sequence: CASSEWGDLGYTF.

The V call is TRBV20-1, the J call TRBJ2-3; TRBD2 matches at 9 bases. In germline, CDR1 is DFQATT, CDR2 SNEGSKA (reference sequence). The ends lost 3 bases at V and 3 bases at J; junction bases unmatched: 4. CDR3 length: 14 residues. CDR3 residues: CSASALAGTDTQYF. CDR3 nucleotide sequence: TGCAGTGCTAGTGCCCTAGCGGGAACAGATACGCAGTATTTT.

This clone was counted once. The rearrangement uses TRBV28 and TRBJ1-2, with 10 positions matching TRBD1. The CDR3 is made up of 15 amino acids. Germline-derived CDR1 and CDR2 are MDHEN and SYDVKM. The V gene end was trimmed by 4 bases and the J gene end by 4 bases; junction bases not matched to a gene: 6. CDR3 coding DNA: TGTGCCAGCAGTTATCACGGGACAGGGGCCTATGGCTACACCTTC. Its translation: CASSYHGTGAYGYTF.

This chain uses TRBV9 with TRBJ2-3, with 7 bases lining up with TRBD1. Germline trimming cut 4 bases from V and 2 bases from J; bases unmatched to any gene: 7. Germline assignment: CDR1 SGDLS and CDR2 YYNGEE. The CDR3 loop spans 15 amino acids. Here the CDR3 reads CASSLTGALTDTQYF. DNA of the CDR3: TGTGCCAGCAGCTTAACAGGGGCACTCACAGATACGCAGTATTTT.

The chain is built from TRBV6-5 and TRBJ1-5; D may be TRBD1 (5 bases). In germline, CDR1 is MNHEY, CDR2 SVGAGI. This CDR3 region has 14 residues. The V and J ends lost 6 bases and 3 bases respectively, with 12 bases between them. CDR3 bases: TGTGCCAGCAGCCTTACGGGGGACAATCAGCCCCAGCATTTT. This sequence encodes CASSLTGDNQPQHF.

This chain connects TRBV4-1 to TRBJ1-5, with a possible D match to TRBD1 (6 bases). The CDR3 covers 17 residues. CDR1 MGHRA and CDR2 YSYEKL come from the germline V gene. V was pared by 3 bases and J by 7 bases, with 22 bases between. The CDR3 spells CASSQNPWTVERQPQHF. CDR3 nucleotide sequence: TGCGCCAGCAGCCAGAACCCGTGGACAGTCGAAAGACAGCCCCAGCATTTT.

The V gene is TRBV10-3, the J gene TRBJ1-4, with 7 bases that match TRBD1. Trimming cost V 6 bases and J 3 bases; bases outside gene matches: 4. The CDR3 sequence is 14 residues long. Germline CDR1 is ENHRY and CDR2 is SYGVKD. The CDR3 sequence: CAISETGSNEKLFF. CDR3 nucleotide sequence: TGTGCCATCAGCGAGACAGGGTCTAATGAAAAACTGTTTTTT.

This CDR3 is CASSLGLASGNYEQYF. The CDR3 DNA reads as TGCGCCAGCAGCTTGGGCCTGGCTAGCGGGAACTACGAGCAGTACTTC. The V gene is TRBV5-1, the J gene TRBJ2-7, with 9 bases lining up with TRBD2. From germline, CDR1 is SGHRS and CDR2 YFSETQ. V lost 0 bases and J lost 3; bases outside the gene matches: 7. The CDR3 runs 16 residues.

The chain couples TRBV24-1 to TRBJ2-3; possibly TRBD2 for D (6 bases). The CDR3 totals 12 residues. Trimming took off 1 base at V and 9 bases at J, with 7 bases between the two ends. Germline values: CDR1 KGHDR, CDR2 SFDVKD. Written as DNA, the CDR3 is TGTGCCACCAGTGATTTCGGGGGAACGCAGTATTTT. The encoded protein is CATSDFGGTQYF.

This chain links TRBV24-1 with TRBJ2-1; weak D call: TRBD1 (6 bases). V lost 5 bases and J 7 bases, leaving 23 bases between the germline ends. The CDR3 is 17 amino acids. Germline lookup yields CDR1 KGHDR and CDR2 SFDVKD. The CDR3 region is CATSAPVGGSFFNEQFF. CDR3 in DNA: TGTGCCACCAGTGCCCCAGTAGGGGGTAGTTTCTTTAATGAGCAGTTCTTC.

The CDR3: CSASGTGVARDYEQYF. The CDR3 DNA reads TGCAGTGCTAGTGGCACAGGGGTCGCTAGAGACTACGAGCAGTACTTC. This chain joins TRBV20-1 and TRBJ2-7; TRBD1 matches 7 bases. CDR1 and CDR2 from the germline V gene are DFQATT and SNEGSKA (reference sequence). V gave up 3 bases and J gave up 3 bases; unmatched junction bases: 14. This CDR3 has 16 amino acids.

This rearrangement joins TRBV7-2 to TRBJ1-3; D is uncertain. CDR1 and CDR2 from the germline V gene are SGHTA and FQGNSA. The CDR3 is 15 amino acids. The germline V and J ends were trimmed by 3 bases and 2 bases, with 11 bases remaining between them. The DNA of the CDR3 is TGTGCCAGCAGCTTGCGGGGTCAGGCTGGAAACACCATATATTTT. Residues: CASSLRGQAGNTIYF.

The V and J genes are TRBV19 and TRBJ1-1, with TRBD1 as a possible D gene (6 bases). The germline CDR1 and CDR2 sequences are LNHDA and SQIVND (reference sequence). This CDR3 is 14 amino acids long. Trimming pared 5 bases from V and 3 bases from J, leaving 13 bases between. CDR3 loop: CASSFSTGDTEAFF. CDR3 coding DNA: TGTGCCAGTAGTTTCTCGACAGGCGACACTGAAGCTTTCTTT.

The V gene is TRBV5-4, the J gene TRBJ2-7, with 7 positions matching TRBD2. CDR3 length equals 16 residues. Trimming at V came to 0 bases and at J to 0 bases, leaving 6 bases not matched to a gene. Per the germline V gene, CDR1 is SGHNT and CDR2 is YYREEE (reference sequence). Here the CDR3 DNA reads TGTGCCAGCAGCTTGGCCGGGGCGGGAGTCTCCTACGAGCAGTACTTC. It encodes CASSLAGAGVSYEQYF.